Reported below is one TCR beta chain. Its cognate antigen has yet to be identified. Base qualities are not provided; no much larger clone lies one nucleotide away. The record originates from a study of CD8+ T cells in alopecia areata listed by TCRdb under 2018. With respect to the entire study: The treated patients, all with moderate-to-severe alopecia areata, were enrolled in an open-label pilot trial of oral tofacitinib given at 5 to 10 mg twice daily. Tofacitinib was administered for 6 to 18 months, and 6 months of follow-up off drug were then conducted to assess delayed response and recurrence. Disease severity in treated patients was measured with the SALT score, which quantifies the percentage of affected scalp surface area. The study used high-throughput TCRbeta sequencing to examine T cell clonal expansion in alopecia areata, in both the C3H/HeJ mouse model and human patients. In humans, TCRbeta sequencing was performed on scalp tissue and on sorted CD4+ and CD8+ peripheral blood T cells from healthy controls and from patients with patchy or totalis/universalis alopecia areata. Biopsies were taken from tofacitinib-treated patients at baseline and at 4 and 24 weeks of treatment, and a later scalp biopsy was taken in several of the tofacitinib-treated patients. Scalp clonality was compared across normal scalp (n=4), patchy alopecia areata scalp (n=8), and alopecia totalis/universalis scalp (n=8). RNA was extracted with the PAXgene miRNA kit for fixed scalp, the miRNeasy kit for PBMCs, and the RNeasy kit for mouse skin. TCRbeta CDR3 regions were amplified by immunoSEQ multiplex PCR with 35 Vbeta forward and 13 Jbeta reverse primers. What the study reported, not specific to this receptor: Compared with mice, TCR sequences shared between patients were less clear, possibly partly because of HLA diversity across the patient population. The treated cohort was small, with a single nonresponder, so links between baseline CD8+ expansion and response need larger studies. Lesional scalp, especially in alopecia totalis/universalis, showed higher clonality and more expanded CD8+ clones than normal scalp, suggesting antigenic drive. Unlike mouse skin, which is dominated by gammadelta T cells, normal human skin has resident alphabeta T cells that are also sequenced, and this complicates analysis of the scalp TCR repertoire. Tofacitinib significantly decreased scalp clonality and the number of expanded CD8+ clones among the top 100 scalp clones. Many expanded lesional clones persisted in scalp and blood during tofacitinib treatment, which may partly explain relapse after stopping treatment.

CDR1 and CDR2 are drawn from the germline V gene: SNHLY, FYNNEI. Trimming accounts for 5 bases at V and 0 bases at J, while the number of junction bases matched to no gene is 5. The CDR3 starts with the cysteine, ends with the phenylalanine, and has 15 residues. The only DNA kept is the CDR3, 45 bases in frame from the first base. Explained via the paper, the time point label denotes: more than 3 weeks on oral tofacitinib. According to the study, the label for this sample's treatment or condition signals: oral pan-JAK inhibitor, 5-10 mg twice daily. Peripheral blood and lesional scalp punch biopsies were obtained from patients with alopecia areata. After PBMCs were isolated by density centrifugation and stained for CD3, CD4 and CD8, a FACSAria was used to sort CD4+ and CD8+ T cells. Preparation of the library involved the immunoSEQ multiplex PCR assay. RNA was extracted from all samples and reverse transcribed into cDNA, which served as template for TCR sequencing. SuperScript III was used for first-strand cDNA synthesis, primed with a 2:1 mix of oligo-dT and random hexamers. Amplification bias was assessed with a synthetic immune receptor repertoire, and residual bias was removed computationally. Under the source paper's analysis protocol: After raw reads were preprocessed to remove errors, the CDR3 was defined following IMGT conventions as running from the conserved cysteine to phenylalanine. Clonality was computed by normalizing Shannon entropy by log2 of the number of productive unique TCRs and subtracting the result from 1. Scalp TCRbeta sequences were cross-referenced with sorted blood CD4 and CD8 repertoires so that the CD4 or CD8 identity of scalp clones could be inferred. Entries here come from immuneACCESS through TCRdb and include only in-frame sequences with V and J called. Some clones fail to appear in such tables; in the studies checked, an unresolved V gene covers under half of the shortfall, and the cause of the remainder is unknown. D and trimming were read from the DNA, whereas the V and J calls and clone size are those reported in that table. In this sample the table shows a few hundred thousand clones, less than 75% of which occur a single time. The ten top clones hold 1.6% of the sample.

The V gene is TRBV2 and the J gene is TRBJ2-3; the central 7 bases match TRBD1. The source of this sequence is a human donor with alopecia areata. This material consisted of CD4+ T cells sorted from blood, taken at week 4, from a patient treated with tofacitinib. The CDR3 has the sequence CASSTDRTSTDTQYF. The DNA reads TGTGCCAGCAGTACGGACAGGACTAGCACAGATACGCAGTATTTT.